This T cell receptor beta chain is drawn from a study of blood T cell repertoires in COVID-19. The wider study: Some COVID-19 samples were acute and others convalescent; all came from the United States, Italy and Spain. Sources were T cells, B-cell-depleted T cells, or PBMCs; the material itself was cDNA or gDNA.

This CDR3 contains 14 residues. Trimming removed 5 bases at V and 4 bases at J, with 15 bases between. Germline assignment: CDR1 SGHVS and CDR2 FNYEAQ. Original methodology: Amplifying reference gene primers gave estimates of nucleated cell counts. TCRdb keeps only in-frame clones here, not all; method: immunoSEQ multiplex PCR. Clone size and V and J calls were adopted from that table, with D and trimming inferred from the DNA. The sample lists 43,000 or so clones; around 86% were seen once. The sequence derives from a man aged 55 to 70 with active COVID-19. What was sequenced was peripheral blood. This sequence joins TRBV7-6 and TRBJ2-7; a possible D gene is TRBD1 (6 bases). The CDR3 DNA is TGTGCCAGCAGCCCCCGCACAGGGTCATACGAGCAGTACTTC. This gives the protein CASSPRTGSYEQYF.